These 27 T cell receptor beta chains were all obtained from the same sample, sequenced in a study of blood T cell repertoires in COVID-19. Assay: immunoSEQ multiplex PCR; the TCRdb copy retains only in-frame clones and omits some. The sample contains about 77,000 clones, around four fifths of which appear only once. The sequencing sample was made of peripheral blood. The receptors come from a man between 60 and 70 years old with acute or convalescent COVID-19.

The rearrangement links TRBV6-5 to TRBJ1-3; D possibly corresponds to TRBD1 (5 bases). Germline V lookup: CDR1 MNHEY, CDR2 SVGAGI. The CDR3 length is 13 residues. V was trimmed by 7 bases and J by 0 bases, leaving 7 bases between them. The CDR3 is CASTDSSGNTIYF. CDR3 bases: TGTGCCAGCACCGACAGCTCTGGAAACACCATATATTTT.

The chain employs TRBV7-2 and TRBJ2-1, with a weak D call TRBD2 (6 bases). The V end was cut by 5 bases, the J end by 5 bases, with 13 bases between. This CDR3 is built from 14 residues. The germline gives CDR1 SGHTA, CDR2 FQGNSA. The CDR3 loop reads CASSPGRGDNEQFF. CDR3 DNA: TGTGCCAGCAGCCCAGGGCGGGGAGACAATGAGCAGTTCTTC.

This chain connects TRBV30 to TRBJ1-5; tentatively, D is TRBD1 (6 bases). The germline gives CDR1 GTSNPN, CDR2 SVGIG (reference sequence). This CDR3 is 15 amino acids long. V lost 4 bases, J lost 0 bases, and 13 bases lay in between. CDR3 sequence (DNA): TGTGCCTGGACCCTTACAGGGAATAGCAATCAGCCCCAGCATTTT. This codes for CAWTLTGNSNQPQHF. Full variable domain (missing parts from reference TRBV30 and TRBJ1-5): SQTIHQWPATLVQPVGSPLSLECTVEGTSNPNLYWYRQAAGRGLQLLFYSVGIGQISSEVPQNLSASRPQDRQFILSSKKLLLSDSGFYLCAWTLTGNSNQPQHFGDGTRLSIL.

This clone was detected once. This chain joins TRBV4-2 and TRBJ2-2; tentatively, D is TRBD2 (6 bases). The CDR3 spans 14 residues. The V end was cut by 1 base, the J end by 5 bases, with 8 bases between. CDR1 LGHNA and CDR2 YNFKEQ come from the germline V gene. CDR3 residues: CASSQVSGTGELFF. The CDR3 DNA sequence: TGTGCCAGCAGCCAAGTGAGCGGGACCGGGGAGCTGTTTTTT.

The rearrangement uses TRBV10-1 and TRBJ2-2; TRBD1 is a possible D gene (6 bases). V lost 5 bases and J lost 6, with 13 bases in between. Germline V CDR1 and CDR2: WNHNN, SYGVQD (reference sequence). The CDR3 sequence is 14 residues long. The CDR3 reads CASSPDRRAGELFF. The CDR3 DNA is TGCGCCAGCAGTCCCGACAGGCGTGCCGGGGAGCTGTTTTTT.

V usage is TRBV6-1 and J usage is TRBJ2-7; D is unclear. This CDR3 is built from 13 residues. Germline V gives CDR1 MNHNS, CDR2 SASEGT. The V and J ends lost 2 bases and 3 bases respectively, with 8 bases between them. The CDR3 coding sequence is TGTGCCAGCAGTGAATCCGAGGACTACGAGCAGTACTTC. This gives the protein CASSESEDYEQYF.

This clone was seen repeatedly, ten times or more. CDR3 in amino acids: CASSVAADMSNTEAFF. In nucleotides, the CDR3 is TGTGCCAGCAGCGTAGCTGCGGACATGTCGAACACTGAAGCTTTCTTT. The rearrangement joins TRBV9 to TRBJ1-1; D might be TRBD1 (5 bases). This CDR3 region has 16 residues. The germline CDR1 and CDR2 sequences are SGDLS and YYNGEE. The V gene lost 0 bases and the J gene lost 1 base, with 13 bases spanning the gap. The full variable domain, completed using reference TRBV9 and TRBJ1-1, is DSGVTQTPKHLITATGQRVTLRCSPRSGDLSVYWYQQSLDQGLQFLIQYYNGEERAKGNILERFSAQQFPDLHSELNLSSLELGDSALYFCASSVAADMSNTEAFFGQGTRLTVV.

The rearrangement uses TRBV19 and TRBJ1-1, with D maybe TRBD1 (5 bases). V lost 0 bases and J 1 base, leaving 9 bases between the germline ends. The V gene's germline CDR1 is LNHDA and CDR2 SQIVND (reference sequence). CDR3 length equals 15 residues. CDR3 loop: CASSIDDSTNTEAFF. The CDR3 nucleotides read TGTGCCAGTAGTATAGATGACAGTACGAACACTGAAGCTTTCTTT.

The chain uses TRBV10-2 and TRBJ1-2; a possible D gene is TRBD1 (6 bases). V was shortened by 5 bases and J by 2 bases, with 6 bases between the two germline ends. CDR1 and CDR2 from the germline V gene are WSHSY and SAAADI. This CDR3 has 12 residues. The CDR3 DNA is TGCGCCAGCAGTACAGGGAACTATGGCTACACCTTC. It specifies CASSTGNYGYTF.

This clone has only a few counts. The chain joins TRBV2 to TRBJ1-6; D not certain. This CDR3 contains 14 residues. V lost 7 bases and J lost 7, with 14 bases in between. Germline-derived CDR1 and CDR2 are SNHLY and FYNNEI. The CDR3 sequence: CASTLRVLNSPLHF. CDR3 nucleotide sequence: TGTGCCAGCACTCTCCGGGTCTTAAATTCACCCCTCCACTTT. The complete variable domain, with remaining parts taken from reference TRBV2 and TRBJ1-6, reads EPEVTQTPSHQVTQMGQEVILRCVPISNHLYFYWYRQILGQKVEFLVSFYNNEISEKSEIFDDQFSVERPDGSNFTLKIRSTKLEDSAMYFCASTLRVLNSPLHFGNGTRLTVT.

This clone appeared once. The chain carries TRBV9 and TRBJ2-7; 9 nucleotides match TRBD1. CDR3 size: 16 residues. V shed 4 bases and J 7 bases; nucleotides not matched to a gene: 15. Germline CDR1 is SGDLS and CDR2 is YYNGEE. The CDR3 region is CASSPEQGAPLGEQYF. For the CDR3, the DNA is TGTGCCAGCAGCCCAGAACAGGGGGCCCCCCTGGGGGAGCAGTACTTC. Full variable domain (rest looked up from reference TRBV9 and TRBJ2-7): DSGVTQTPKHLITATGQRVTLRCSPRSGDLSVYWYQQSLDQGLQFLIQYYNGEERAKGNILERFSAQQFPDLHSELNLSSLELGDSALYFCASSPEQGAPLGEQYFGPGTRLTVT.

V gene TRBV19 combines with J gene TRBJ2-1; 10 bases are a match to TRBD2. Germline V gives CDR1 LNHDA, CDR2 SQIVND (reference sequence). The CDR3 is 17 amino acids. Losses at the gene ends were 3 bases for V and 6 bases for J; bases not matched to a gene: 11. The CDR3 here is CASSMTSGGAGRNEQFF. In DNA, the CDR3 is TGTGCCAGTAGTATGACAAGCGGGGGGGCGGGTCGCAATGAGCAGTTCTTC. Variable domain in full (rest from reference TRBV19 and TRBJ2-1): DGGITQSPKYLFRKEGQNVTLSCEQNLNHDAMYWYRQDPGQGLRLIYYSQIVNDFQKGDIAEGYSVSREKKESFPLTVTSAQKNPTAFYLCASSMTSGGAGRNEQFFGPGTRLTVL.

The chain combines TRBV6-5 with TRBJ1-1; 10 positions agree with TRBD1. The V gene's germline CDR1 is MNHEY and CDR2 SVGAGI. There are 13 residues in the CDR3. J gave up 10 bases and V 6 bases, and 8 bases lay outside the gene matches. The CDR3 sequence: CASRSGTGVRAFF. The CDR3 DNA is TGTGCCAGCAGATCCGGGACAGGGGTCCGAGCTTTCTTT.

In DNA form, the CDR3 reads TGTGCCAGCAGTTTGGTCCCGCGGAGCTACGAGCAGTACTTC. It translates to CASSLVPRSYEQYF. J is TRBJ2-7 and V is TRBV27; D gene ambiguous. V dropped 3 bases and J dropped 3 bases, with 12 bases sitting between them. Germline CDR1 reads MNHEY; CDR2 reads SMNVEV (reference sequence). CDR3 length: 14 residues.

This clone was counted a single time. The rearrangement uses TRBV5-1 and TRBJ2-6, with 7 bases identical to TRBD1. This CDR3 spans 16 amino acids. Germline lookup yields CDR1 SGHRS and CDR2 YFSETQ. Trimming at V came to 4 bases and at J to 0 bases, leaving 4 bases not matched to a gene. The CDR3 DNA reads as TGCGCCAGCAGCACAGGGGCAGGCTCTGGGGCCAACGTCCTGACTTTC. Translation: CASSTGAGSGANVLTF. The variable domain in full, completed from reference TRBV5-1 and TRBJ2-6, reads KAGVTQTPRYLIKTRGQQVTLSCSPISGHRSVSWYQQTPGQGLQFLFEYFSETQRNKGNFPGRFSGRQFSNSRSEMNVSTLELGDSALYLCASSTGAGSGANVLTFGAGSRLTVL.

The chain is built from TRBV30 and TRBJ2-7; maybe TRBD1 (6 bases). Germline loops: CDR1 GTSNPN, CDR2 SVGIG (reference sequence). The CDR3 consists of 11 residues. Trimming stripped 4 bases from V and 5 bases from J, with 9 bases between. This CDR3 reads CAWNRANEQYF. CDR3 coding DNA: TGTGCCTGGAACAGGGCCAACGAGCAGTACTTC.

The V call is TRBV4-2, the J call TRBJ1-2; TRBD1 might be the D (6 bases). Germline V gene data show CDR1 as LGHNA and CDR2 as YNFKEQ. V was shortened by 0 bases and J by 8 bases, with 7 bases between the two germline ends. The CDR3 totals 12 residues. CDR3 sequence (DNA): TGTGCCAGCAGCCAAGAAGGGGGAGGCTACACCTTC. It translates to CASSQEGGGYTF.

The V gene is TRBV3-1 (or the pseudogene TRBV3-2), the J gene TRBJ1-1; maybe TRBD1 (6 bases). V lost 4 bases, J lost 0 bases, and 9 bases lay in between. Looked up from germline, CDR1 is LGHDT and CDR2 is YNNKEL (reference sequence). This CDR3 contains 14 residues. The CDR3 DNA reads TGTGCCAGCAGCCCGGACAGCATGAACACTGAAGCTTTCTTT. It specifies CASSPDSMNTEAFF.

The chain joins TRBV6-1 to TRBJ1-2, with 10 bases aligning to TRBD1. This CDR3 has 15 amino acids. Germline CDR1 and CDR2: MNHNS and SASEGT. J gave up 8 bases and V 0 bases, and 6 bases lay outside the gene matches. The CDR3, as DNA: TGTGCCAGCAGTGAAGCGGGGACAGGGGATAACGGCTACACCTTC. Residues: CASSEAGTGDNGYTF.

The rearrangement uses TRBV29-1 and TRBJ2-3; 15 positions agree with TRBD2. V shed 2 bases and J 0 bases; nucleotides not matched to a gene: 9. Germline V CDR1 and CDR2: SQVTM, ANQGSEA. The length of the CDR3 is 19 residues. In nucleotides, the CDR3 is TGCAGCGTTGAACGGTCGTGGACTAGCGGGAGGGCCAGCACAGATACGCAGTATTTT. It specifies CSVERSWTSGRASTDTQYF.

This clone occurred a few times. This chain joins TRBV7-3 and TRBJ1-6, with TRBD1 as a possible D gene (5 bases). V was cut by 1 base and J by 9 bases, with 10 bases left in between. This CDR3 comprises 14 residues. CDR1 is SGHTA, CDR2 FQGTGA, per germline. The CDR3 is CASSLNGHLSPLHF. The CDR3 coding sequence is TGTGCCAGCAGCTTAAACGGACACCTTTCACCCCTCCACTTT.

V gene TRBV7-3 combines with J gene TRBJ2-3, with D tentatively TRBD1 (5 bases). The CDR3 consists of 13 residues. The germline V gene encodes CDR1 SGHTA and CDR2 FQGTGA. Trimming removed 5 bases from V and 6 bases from J, with 12 bases in between. DNA of the CDR3: TGTGCCAGCAGCCGAGGCAGGGTGGATACGCAGTATTTT. It translates to CASSRGRVDTQYF.

This clone is a singleton in its sample. J is TRBJ1-5 and V is TRBV3-1 (or the pseudogene TRBV3-2); tentatively, D is TRBD1 (6 bases). The germline V gene encodes CDR1 LGHDT and CDR2 YNNKEL (reference sequence). The CDR3 is made up of 11 amino acids. V was clipped by 10 bases and J by 9 bases, with 13 bases between them. The CDR3, as DNA: TGTGCCACCGACCAGGGGCTGCCCCAGCATTTT. This encodes CATDQGLPQHF.

This chain links TRBV19 with TRBJ2-1; 9 bases align to TRBD2. The CDR3 runs to 17 residues. Germline loops: CDR1 LNHDA, CDR2 SQIVND (reference sequence). After removal of 8 bases from V and 3 bases from J, the junction contained 14 bases not matched to a gene. In DNA, the CDR3 is TGTGCCAGTTCGGTAGCGGGAGCATGGGTTGACTACAATGAGCAGTTCTTC. Encoded protein: CASSVAGAWVDYNEQFF.

The J gene is TRBJ1-5, the V gene TRBV10-3; 7 bases are shared with TRBD1. The CDR3 has 15 amino acids. Germline V CDR1 and CDR2: ENHRY, SYGVKD. V lost 5 bases, J lost 7 bases, and 11 bases stayed unmatched. The CDR3 DNA is TGTGCCATCAGTCGACAGGAGGCAGGGGGGCAGCCCCAGCATTTT. Amino acid sequence: CAISRQEAGGQPQHF.

This chain links TRBV12-3 or TRBV12-4 with TRBJ2-7, with 8 bases fitting TRBD1. The CDR3 runs 13 residues. V shed 3 bases, J shed 3 bases, and the junction held 1 base outside the gene matches. In nucleotides, the CDR3 is TGTGCCAGCAGTTTCGGACAGGGCTACGAGCAGTACGTC. This translates into CASSFGQGYEQYV.

The rearrangement joins TRBV19 to TRBJ1-2, with 7 nucleotides matching TRBD1. The CDR3 covers 13 residues. CDR1 LNHDA and CDR2 SQIVND come from the germline V gene (reference sequence). J was trimmed by 3 bases and V by 5 bases; bases with no gene match: 3. Here the CDR3 DNA reads TGTGCCAGTAGTCTTCAGGGGGACTATGGCTACACCTTC. This encodes CASSLQGDYGYTF.